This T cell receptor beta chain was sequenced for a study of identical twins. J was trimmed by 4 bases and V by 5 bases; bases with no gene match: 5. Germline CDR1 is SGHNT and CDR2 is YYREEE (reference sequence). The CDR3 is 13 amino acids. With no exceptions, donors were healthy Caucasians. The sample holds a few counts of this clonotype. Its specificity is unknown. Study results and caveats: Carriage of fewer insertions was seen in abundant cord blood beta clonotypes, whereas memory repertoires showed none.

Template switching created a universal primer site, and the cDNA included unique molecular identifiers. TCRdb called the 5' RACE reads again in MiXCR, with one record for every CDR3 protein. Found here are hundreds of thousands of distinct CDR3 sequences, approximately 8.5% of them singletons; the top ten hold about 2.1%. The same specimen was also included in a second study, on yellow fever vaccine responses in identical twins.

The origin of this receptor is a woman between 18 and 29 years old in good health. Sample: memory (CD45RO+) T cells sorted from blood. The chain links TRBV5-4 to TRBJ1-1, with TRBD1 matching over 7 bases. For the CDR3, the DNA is TGTGCCAGCAGAGCGACAGGGTTCACTGAAGCTTTCTTT. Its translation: CASRATGFTEAFF.